Listed here are 27 T cell receptor beta chains from one sample, sequenced in a study of blood T cell repertoires in COVID-19. The protocol was immunoSEQ multiplex PCR, while the TCRdb copy is restricted to in-frame clones and leaves out a portion. The sample consists of some 500,000 clones, approximately 88% of them appearing once. The specimen was PBMCs or T cells enriched from blood (not recorded which). The receptors were sampled from a woman in her forties who had recovered from COVID-19.

The genes are TRBV13 and TRBJ2-2, with D tentatively TRBD2 (5 bases). V gave up 5 bases and J gave up 1 base, with 8 bases separating them. The CDR3 covers 14 residues. CDR1 and CDR2 from the germline V gene are PRHDT and FYEKMQ (reference sequence). The CDR3 DNA reads as TGTGCCAGCAGCCCTAGCCTGAACACCGGGGAGCTGTTTTTT. Its protein is CASSPSLNTGELFF.

This rearrangement joins TRBV18 to TRBJ1-2, with D unclear. Germline V gene data show CDR1 as KGHSH and CDR2 as LQKENI. The CDR3 sequence is 13 residues long. Trimming pared 3 bases from V and 3 bases from J, leaving 8 bases between. The CDR3, as DNA: TGTGCCAGCTCACCGAAGGGAGACTATGGCTACACCTTC. This sequence encodes CASSPKGDYGYTF.

The gene calls are TRBV29-1 and TRBJ1-3; TRBD1 might be the D (6 bases). Germline V gene data show CDR1 as SQVTM and CDR2 as ANQGSEA. The germline V and J ends were trimmed by 4 bases and 0 bases, with 13 bases remaining between them. The CDR3 is made up of 15 amino acids. CDR3 sequence (DNA): TGCAGCGTTGGGGGGCCTTCTCGCTCTGGAAACACCATATATTTT. Residues: CSVGGPSRSGNTIYF.

V and J are TRBV19 and TRBJ2-7, with 8 bases lining up with TRBD1. J was trimmed by 5 bases and V by 5 bases; bases with no gene match: 8. The germline CDR1 and CDR2 sequences are LNHDA and SQIVND (reference sequence). CDR3 size: 14 residues. CDR3 nucleotide sequence: TGTGCCAGTAGTCCAGACAGGGGAACCCACGAGCAGTACTTC. It codes for CASSPDRGTHEQYF.

CDR3 residues: CASSGDSYNEQFF. The CDR3 coding sequence is TGTGCCAGCAGCGGGGACAGTTACAATGAGCAGTTCTTC. The chain is built from TRBV9 and TRBJ2-1; 7 positions agree with TRBD1. V gave up 3 bases and J gave up 4 bases; unmatched junction bases: 1. Germline V CDR1 and CDR2: SGDLS, YYNGEE. This CDR3 is built from 13 residues.

This clone appeared a single time. The chain is built from TRBV4-3 and TRBJ1-3; D ambiguous. V lost 0 bases to trimming and J lost 0 bases, with 9 bases between them. Germline V CDR1 and CDR2: LGHNA, YSLEER. The CDR3 has 16 residues. CDR3 region: CASSQDLADSGNTIYF. The CDR3 DNA sequence: TGCGCCAGCAGCCAAGATTTGGCGGACTCTGGAAACACCATATATTTT.

The chain joins TRBV9 to TRBJ1-2; 7 nucleotides match TRBD1. Germline CDR1 and CDR2: SGDLS and YYNGEE. V shed 0 bases, J shed 1 base, and the junction held 3 bases outside the gene matches. This CDR3 region has 15 residues. CDR3 bases: TGTGCCAGCAGCGTAGGGGACAGCATTAACTATGGCTACACCTTC. Amino acid sequence: CASSVGDSINYGYTF.

The CDR3 DNA reads as TGTGCCAGCAGCTTACCGGGGGATAATGAAAATGAGCAGTTCTTC. It is translated as CASSLPGDNENEQFF. This rearrangement joins TRBV7-6 to TRBJ2-1, with a weak D call TRBD2 (6 bases). Looked up from germline, CDR1 is SGHVS and CDR2 is FNYEAQ. V dropped 2 bases and J dropped 7 bases, with 15 bases sitting between them. There are 15 residues in the CDR3.

A word on this clone: Mismatch with germline at one junction end may stem from a read error. The rearrangement joins TRBV6-2 or TRBV6-3 to TRBJ2-5; D may be TRBD1 (5 bases). CDR1 is MNHEY, CDR2 SVGEGT, per germline. This CDR3 is 14 amino acids long. The CDR3 region is CAGSYGAEQETQYF. DNA for the CDR3: TGTGCCGGCAGTTATGGGGCAGAACAAGAGACCCAGTACTTC.

The CDR3 protein is CSSRTQGISEAFF. CDR3 DNA: TGCAGCTCCCGGACACAGGGGATCTCTGAAGCTTTCTTT. The chain recombines TRBV29-1 with TRBJ1-1; 7 bases match TRBD1. Germline loops: CDR1 SQVTM, CDR2 ANQGSEA. The CDR3 has 13 residues. With 8 bases clipped from V and 6 bases from J, the junction kept 12 bases outside the gene matches.

The chain has TRBV15 and TRBJ1-5; D not resolved. Per germline, CDR1 LNHNV and CDR2 YYDKDF (reference sequence). V was trimmed by 5 bases and J by 3 bases, leaving 17 bases between them. The CDR3 has 16 residues. The CDR3 coding sequence is TGTGCCACCAGCGCCGGCCCCCCAGGTATCAATCAGCCCCAGCATTTT. Its translation: CATSAGPPGINQPQHF.

This chain connects TRBV2 to TRBJ1-5; D might be TRBD1 (6 bases). The CDR3 contains 15 residues. Germline V gene sequence: CDR1 SNHLY, CDR2 FYNNEI. V lost 3 bases and J lost 6, with 15 bases in between. The CDR3 DNA reads as TGTGCCAGCAGTGAGGGCTCCGGGGGGGCTCAGCCCCAGCATTTT. Residues: CASSEGSGGAQPQHF.

The chain has TRBV6-5 and TRBJ2-1; the match to TRBD2 covers 9 bases. CDR3 length: 15 amino acids. Per germline, CDR1 MNHEY and CDR2 SVGAGI. V lost 4 bases, J lost 10 bases, and 11 bases stayed unmatched. CDR3 DNA: TGTGCCAGCAGTTTCGAGCCGGGACTAGCTTGGGAGCAGTTCTTC. This encodes CASSFEPGLAWEQFF.

The chain employs TRBV6-5 and TRBJ2-2; tentatively, D is TRBD2 (6 bases). This CDR3 comprises 15 residues. V was shortened by 2 bases and J by 4 bases, with 11 bases between the two germline ends. Germline V lookup: CDR1 MNHEY, CDR2 SVGAGI. CDR3 loop: CASSYGGVGTGELFF. The CDR3 region has the DNA TGTGCCAGCAGTTACGGAGGGGTTGGCACCGGGGAGCTGTTTTTT.

The gene calls are TRBV24-1 and TRBJ2-1, with 7 bases fitting TRBD1. CDR3 length equals 13 residues. Germline lookup yields CDR1 KGHDR and CDR2 SFDVKD. With 4 bases clipped from V and 5 bases from J, the junction kept 1 base outside the gene matches. In DNA form, the CDR3 reads TGTGCCACCAGTGACGGGACAGACAATGAGCAGTTCTTC. Its protein product is CATSDGTDNEQFF.

The chain joins TRBV4-2 to TRBJ1-1; D not certain. Per germline, CDR1 LGHNA and CDR2 YNFKEQ. Trimming shortened V by 0 bases and J by 5 bases, and 16 bases separated the two germline ends. This CDR3 region has 16 residues. CDR3 bases: TGTGCCAGCAGCCAAGATCAAGGCACAATGAGGACTGAAGCTTTCTTT. Its translation is CASSQDQGTMRTEAFF.

Details on this clone: The same CDR3 also results from other DNA sequences found in this sample. The chain uses TRBV30 and TRBJ1-3, with D unresolved. The CDR3 runs 13 residues. With 2 bases removed from V and 1 base from J, the gap between germline ends came to 6 bases. The germline CDR1 and CDR2 sequences are GTSNPN and SVGIG (reference sequence). The CDR3, as DNA: TGTGCCTGGAGTTCGGGATCTGGAAACACCATATATTTT. This gives the protein CAWSSGSGNTIYF.

The chain uses TRBV9 and TRBJ2-3; 12 positions match TRBD2. Per germline, CDR1 SGDLS and CDR2 YYNGEE. V dropped 3 bases and J dropped 5; count of bases not matched to a gene: 7. The CDR3 extends over 16 amino acids. This CDR3 reads CASSDRLAGAEDTQYF. Written as DNA, the CDR3 is TGTGCCAGCAGCGACCGACTAGCGGGAGCAGAAGATACGCAGTATTTT.

The sample holds a few counts of this clone. The chain uses TRBV24-1 and TRBJ2-7, with TRBD2 identical over 10 bases. V shed 10 bases and J 0 bases; nucleotides not matched to a gene: 8. CDR1 and CDR2 (germline): KGHDR, SFDVKD. The CDR3 length is 15 residues. The DNA of the CDR3 is TGTGCCACGCGACCGGGACTAGCGTCCTCCTACGAGCAGTACTTC. This sequence encodes CATRPGLASSYEQYF.

Concerning this clone: The same CDR3 can be traced to other DNA sequences in this sample. The chain combines TRBV19 with TRBJ1-2; D uncertain. The CDR3 totals 14 residues. V was trimmed by 0 bases and J by 4 bases, leaving 9 bases between them. Germline loops: CDR1 LNHDA, CDR2 SQIVND (reference sequence). CDR3 nucleotide sequence: TGTGCCAGTAGTATAGACCCGGGTTCCTATGGCTACACCTTC. Translating it yields CASSIDPGSYGYTF.

This clone was recorded many times. This chain joins TRBV27 and TRBJ2-3; 8 nucleotides align to TRBD1. Per the germline V gene, CDR1 is MNHEY and CDR2 is SMNVEV (reference sequence). There are 14 residues in the CDR3. V was clipped by 5 bases and J by 3 bases; unmatched bases: 4. The CDR3 region is CASSPQGATDTQYF. CDR3 sequence (DNA): TGTGCCAGCAGTCCTCAGGGGGCTACAGATACGCAGTATTTT.

The chain has TRBV25-1 and TRBJ1-5; 10 nucleotides agree with TRBD1. Losses at the gene ends were 3 bases for V and 5 bases for J; bases not matched to a gene: 10. Germline V gene sequence: CDR1 MGHDK, CDR2 SYGVNS. This CDR3 region has 17 residues. As DNA, the CDR3 is TGTGCCAGCAGTGAGTCATCCGGGACAGGGGACGATCAGCCCCAGCATTTT. It is translated as CASSESSGTGDDQPQHF.

This sequence joins TRBV7-6 and TRBJ2-2, with TRBD2 as a possible D gene (5 bases). The ends were cut back, 4 bases at V and 2 bases at J, with 14 bases in the middle. This CDR3 has 16 amino acids. Germline V gene lookup returns CDR1 SGHVS and CDR2 FNYEAQ. The CDR3 spells CASSSRSGANTGELFF. The CDR3 DNA sequence: TGTGCCAGCAGCTCGCGCAGCGGAGCCAACACCGGGGAGCTGTTTTTT.

The chain employs TRBV3-1 (or the pseudogene TRBV3-2) and TRBJ2-1; TRBD2 agrees at 7 bases. V dropped 3 bases and J dropped 4; count of bases not matched to a gene: 12. The CDR3 totals 17 residues. Germline CDR1 LGHDT, CDR2 YNNKEL (reference sequence). The CDR3 reads CASSHQTRGRVYNEQFF. The CDR3, as DNA: TGTGCCAGCAGCCACCAAACGAGAGGGAGGGTATACAATGAGCAGTTCTTC.

This clone has a handful of counts. The rearrangement uses TRBV27 and TRBJ1-4; tentative D call: TRBD1 (5 bases). This CDR3 has 15 amino acids. Trimming stripped 5 bases from V and 0 bases from J, with 10 bases between. Germline V gene data show CDR1 as MNHEY and CDR2 as SMNVEV (reference sequence). This chain's CDR3 is CASSPQGSTNEKLFF. DNA of the CDR3: TGTGCCAGCAGTCCCCAGGGTTCAACTAATGAAAAACTGTTTTTT.

In this sample, this clone turned up once. The chain couples TRBV27 to TRBJ2-7; D gene unclear. V was cut by 3 bases and J by 5 bases, with 11 bases left in between. Looked up from germline, CDR1 is MNHEY and CDR2 is SMNVEV (reference sequence). The CDR3 loop spans 13 amino acids. CDR3 in amino acids: CASSFQRRDEQYF. The CDR3 nucleotides are TGTGCCAGCAGTTTCCAGCGCAGAGACGAGCAGTACTTC.

The V call is TRBV24-1, the J call TRBJ2-1; TRBD2 matches at 12 bases. This CDR3 has 16 amino acids. Trimming removed 4 bases from V and 6 bases from J; junction bases left unmatched: 6. Germline assignment: CDR1 KGHDR and CDR2 SFDVKD. The CDR3 sequence is CATSDPSGRVVNEQFF. CDR3 nucleotides: TGTGCCACCAGTGACCCTAGCGGGAGGGTAGTCAATGAGCAGTTCTTC.